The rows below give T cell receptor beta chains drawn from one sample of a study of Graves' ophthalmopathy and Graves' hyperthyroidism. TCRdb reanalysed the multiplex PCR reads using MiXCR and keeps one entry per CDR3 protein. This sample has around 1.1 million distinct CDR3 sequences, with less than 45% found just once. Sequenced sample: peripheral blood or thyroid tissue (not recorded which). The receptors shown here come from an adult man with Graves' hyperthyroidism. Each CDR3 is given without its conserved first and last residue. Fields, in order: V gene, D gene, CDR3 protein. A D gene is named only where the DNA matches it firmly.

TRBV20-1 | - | SASKGRAGNTIY
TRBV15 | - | ATSSPGGRNYGYT
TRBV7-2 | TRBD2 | ASMTGGGQETQY
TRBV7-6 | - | ASSPGPLGTPGELF
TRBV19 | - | ASTKWEATEAF
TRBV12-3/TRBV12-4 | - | ASTQEGVTNTEAF
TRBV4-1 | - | ASSQASGVGNTIY
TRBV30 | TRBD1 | AWTPYTGVRRNTIY
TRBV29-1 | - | SVERPENTEAF
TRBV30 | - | AWNVGASGANVLT
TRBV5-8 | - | ASSLTGSQQPQH
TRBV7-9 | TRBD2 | ASSLNGGAEETQY
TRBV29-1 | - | SVAGDMQFYEQY
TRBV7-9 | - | ASSLAGMGNGQAF
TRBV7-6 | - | ASSIPSGGGTEAF
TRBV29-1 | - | SVERASPSNYGYT
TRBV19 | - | ASTPRGAVTGELF
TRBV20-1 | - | SATLGQRKY
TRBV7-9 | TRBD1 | ASTGQGVQKLF
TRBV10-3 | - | AIGQMNTEAF
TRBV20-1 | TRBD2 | SARDLDSGTTYEQY
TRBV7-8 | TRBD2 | ASSRTGTSGGGKETQY
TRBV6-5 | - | ASRSRGLF
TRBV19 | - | ASSRGLNSNQPQH
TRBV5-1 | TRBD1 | ASSFQGQGSAPLH
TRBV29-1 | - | SVRQVYEQY
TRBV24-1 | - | ATSSQHGHQPQH
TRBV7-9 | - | ASSLEWGPTYEQY
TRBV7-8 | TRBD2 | ASSRGVSGSETQY
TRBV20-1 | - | SAPPGGETQY
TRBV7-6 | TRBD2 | ASNPSGSGETQY
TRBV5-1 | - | ASRPWTGTVSYEQY
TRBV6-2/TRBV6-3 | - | ASSYSGGRQPQH
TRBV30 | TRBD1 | AWSAGTANTEAF
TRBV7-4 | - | ASSLGKASPLH
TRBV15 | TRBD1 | ATSRSDRGGSEATQY
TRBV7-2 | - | ASSLVSGPNGYGYT
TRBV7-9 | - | ASSVRRDGDTGELF
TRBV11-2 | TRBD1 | ASSSGRRTGVPETQY
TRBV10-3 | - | ASGRDTFWAQY
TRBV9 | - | ASSVAGGKWNTGELF
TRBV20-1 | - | SATGTWGETQY
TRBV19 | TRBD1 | ASSTGTEYYEQY
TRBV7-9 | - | ASSLEGVSNQPRH
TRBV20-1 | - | SARQVGEKLF
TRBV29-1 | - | SVKGNSYEQY
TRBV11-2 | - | ASSRQEVSSYEQY
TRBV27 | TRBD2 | ASSLKISGGVYEQY
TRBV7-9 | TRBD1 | ASSYQGQGNSPLH
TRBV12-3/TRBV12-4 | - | ASSPAGVGEKLF
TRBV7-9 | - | ASSLITNTEAF
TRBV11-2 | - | ASSLWDPRSGELF
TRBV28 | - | ASSLTGLANEKLF